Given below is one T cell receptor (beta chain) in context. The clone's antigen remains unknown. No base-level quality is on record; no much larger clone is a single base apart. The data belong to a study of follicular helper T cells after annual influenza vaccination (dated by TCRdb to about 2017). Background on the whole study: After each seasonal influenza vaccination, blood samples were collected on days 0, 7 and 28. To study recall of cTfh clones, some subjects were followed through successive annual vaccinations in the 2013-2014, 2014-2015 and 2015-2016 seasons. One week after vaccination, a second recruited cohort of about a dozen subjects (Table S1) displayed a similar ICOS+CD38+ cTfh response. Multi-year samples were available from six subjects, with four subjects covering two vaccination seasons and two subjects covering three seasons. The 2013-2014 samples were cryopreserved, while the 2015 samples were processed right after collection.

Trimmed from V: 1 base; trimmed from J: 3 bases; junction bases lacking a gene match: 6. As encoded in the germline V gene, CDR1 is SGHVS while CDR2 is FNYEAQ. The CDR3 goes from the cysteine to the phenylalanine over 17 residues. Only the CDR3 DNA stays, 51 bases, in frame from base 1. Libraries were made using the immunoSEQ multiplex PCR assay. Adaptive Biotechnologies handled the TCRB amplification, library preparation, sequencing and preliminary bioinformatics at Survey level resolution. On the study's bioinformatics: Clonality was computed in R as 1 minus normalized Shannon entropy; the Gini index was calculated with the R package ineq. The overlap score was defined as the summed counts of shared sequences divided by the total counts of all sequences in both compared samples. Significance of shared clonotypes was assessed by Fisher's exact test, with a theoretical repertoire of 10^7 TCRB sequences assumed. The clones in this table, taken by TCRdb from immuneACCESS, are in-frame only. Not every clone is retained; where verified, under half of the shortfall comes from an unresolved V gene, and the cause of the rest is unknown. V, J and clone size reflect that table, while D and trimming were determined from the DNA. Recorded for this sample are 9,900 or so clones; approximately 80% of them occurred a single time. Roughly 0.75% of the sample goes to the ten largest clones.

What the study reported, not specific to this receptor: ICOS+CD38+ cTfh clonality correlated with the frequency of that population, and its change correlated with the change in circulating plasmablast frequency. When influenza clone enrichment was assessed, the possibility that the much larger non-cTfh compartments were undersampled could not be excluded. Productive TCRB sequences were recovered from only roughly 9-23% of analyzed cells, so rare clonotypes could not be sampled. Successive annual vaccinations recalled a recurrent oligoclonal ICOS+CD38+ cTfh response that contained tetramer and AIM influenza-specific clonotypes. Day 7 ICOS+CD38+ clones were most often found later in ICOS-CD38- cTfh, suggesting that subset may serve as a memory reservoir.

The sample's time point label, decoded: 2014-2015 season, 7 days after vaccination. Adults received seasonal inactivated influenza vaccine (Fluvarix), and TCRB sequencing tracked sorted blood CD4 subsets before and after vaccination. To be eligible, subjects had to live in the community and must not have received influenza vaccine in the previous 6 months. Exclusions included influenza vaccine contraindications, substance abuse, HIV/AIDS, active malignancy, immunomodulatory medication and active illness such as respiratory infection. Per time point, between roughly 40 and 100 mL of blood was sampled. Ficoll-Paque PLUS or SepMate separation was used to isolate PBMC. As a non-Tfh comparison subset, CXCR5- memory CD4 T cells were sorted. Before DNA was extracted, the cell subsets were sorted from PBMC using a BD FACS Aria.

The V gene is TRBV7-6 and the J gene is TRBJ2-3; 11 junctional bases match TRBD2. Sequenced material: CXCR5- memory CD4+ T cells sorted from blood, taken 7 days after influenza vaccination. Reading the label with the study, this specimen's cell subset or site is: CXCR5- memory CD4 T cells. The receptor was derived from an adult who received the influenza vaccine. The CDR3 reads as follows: CASSLGSSGGSTDTQYF. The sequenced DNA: TGTGCCAGCAGCTTAGGATCTAGCGGGGGGTCAACAGATACGCAGTATTTT.